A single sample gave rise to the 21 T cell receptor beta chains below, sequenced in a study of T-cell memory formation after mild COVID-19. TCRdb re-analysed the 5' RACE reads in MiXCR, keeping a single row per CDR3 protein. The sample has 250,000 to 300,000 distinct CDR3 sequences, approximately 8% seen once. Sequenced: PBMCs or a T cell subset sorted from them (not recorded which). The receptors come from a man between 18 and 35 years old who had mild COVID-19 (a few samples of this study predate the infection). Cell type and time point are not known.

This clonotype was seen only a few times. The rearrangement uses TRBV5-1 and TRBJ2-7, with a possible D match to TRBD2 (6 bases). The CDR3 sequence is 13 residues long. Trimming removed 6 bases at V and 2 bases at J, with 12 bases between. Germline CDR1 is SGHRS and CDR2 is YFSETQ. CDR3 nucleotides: TGCGCCAGCACCCCGGAGGGTCCCTACGAGCAGTACTTC. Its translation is CASTPEGPYEQYF.

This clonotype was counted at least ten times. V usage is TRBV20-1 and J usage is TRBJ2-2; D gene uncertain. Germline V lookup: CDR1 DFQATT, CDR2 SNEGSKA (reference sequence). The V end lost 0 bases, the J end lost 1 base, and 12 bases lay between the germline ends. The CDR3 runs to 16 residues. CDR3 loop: CSARDFNSQNTGELFF. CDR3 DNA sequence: TGCAGTGCTAGAGATTTCAACAGCCAGAACACCGGGGAGCTGTTTTTT.

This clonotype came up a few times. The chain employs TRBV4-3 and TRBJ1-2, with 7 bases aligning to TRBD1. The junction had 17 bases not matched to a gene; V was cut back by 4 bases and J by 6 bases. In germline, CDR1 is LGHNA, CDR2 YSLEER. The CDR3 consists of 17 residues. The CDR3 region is CASSPSFRSQGLDGYTF. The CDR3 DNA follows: TGCGCCAGCAGCCCCTCCTTCCGATCACAGGGGCTCGATGGCTACACCTTC.

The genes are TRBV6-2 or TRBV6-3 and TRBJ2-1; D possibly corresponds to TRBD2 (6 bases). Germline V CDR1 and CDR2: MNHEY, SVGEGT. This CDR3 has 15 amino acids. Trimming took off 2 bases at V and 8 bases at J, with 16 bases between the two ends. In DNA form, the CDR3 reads TGTGCCAGCAGTTACGTCCGGGGTCTAGCGTATGAGCAGTTCTTC. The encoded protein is CASSYVRGLAYEQFF.

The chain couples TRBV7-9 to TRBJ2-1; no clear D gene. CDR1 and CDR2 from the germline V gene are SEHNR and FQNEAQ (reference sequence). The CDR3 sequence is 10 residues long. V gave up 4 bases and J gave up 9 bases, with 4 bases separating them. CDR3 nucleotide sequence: TGTGCCAGCAGCTCCTCTGAGCAGTTCTTC. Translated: CASSSSEQFF.

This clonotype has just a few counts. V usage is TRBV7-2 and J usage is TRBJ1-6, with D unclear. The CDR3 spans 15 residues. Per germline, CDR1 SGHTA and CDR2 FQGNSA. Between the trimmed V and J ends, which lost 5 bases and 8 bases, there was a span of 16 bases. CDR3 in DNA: TGTGCCAGCAGCATCGGCGGACGGAACGATTCACCCCTCCACTTT. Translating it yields CASSIGGRNDSPLHF.

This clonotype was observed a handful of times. DNA for the CDR3: TGTGCCAGCAGCCAGCAAGACAGCCCAACTAACTATGGCTACACCTTC. Amino acid sequence: CASSQQDSPTNYGYTF. The genes are TRBV14 and TRBJ1-2, with D possibly matching TRBD1 (5 bases). Germline V gene sequence: CDR1 SGHDN, CDR2 FVKESK. The CDR3 runs 16 residues. With 3 bases removed from V and 0 bases from J, the gap between germline ends came to 14 bases. The full variable domain, its missing parts supplied by reference TRBV14 and TRBJ1-2, is EAGVTQFPSHSVIEKGQTVTLRCDPISGHDNLYWYRRVMGKEIKFLLHFVKESKQDESGMPNNRFLAERTGGTYSTLKVQPAELEDSGVYFCASSQQDSPTNYGYTFGSGTRLTVV.

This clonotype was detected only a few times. As DNA, the CDR3 is TGTGCCACCAGTGATGCTCAGACTGGAGAGACCCAGTACTTC. Residues: CATSDAQTGETQYF. The rearrangement links TRBV24-1 to TRBJ2-5; D gene uncertain. CDR1 and CDR2 (germline): KGHDR, SFDVKD. This CDR3 is 14 amino acids long. With 3 bases removed from V and 4 bases from J, the gap between germline ends came to 11 bases.

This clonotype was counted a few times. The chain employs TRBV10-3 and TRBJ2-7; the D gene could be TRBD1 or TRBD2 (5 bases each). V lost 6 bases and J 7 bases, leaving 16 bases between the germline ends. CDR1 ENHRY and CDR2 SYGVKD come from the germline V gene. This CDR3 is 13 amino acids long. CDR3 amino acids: CAISPGQLREQYF. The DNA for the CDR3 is TGTGCCATCAGCCCGGGGCAATTGAGGGAGCAGTACTTC.

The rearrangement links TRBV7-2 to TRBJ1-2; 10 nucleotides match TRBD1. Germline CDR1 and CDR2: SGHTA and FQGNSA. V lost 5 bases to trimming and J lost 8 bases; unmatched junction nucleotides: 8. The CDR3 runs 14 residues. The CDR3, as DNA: TGTGCCAGCAGCCACGGACAGGGGGTGCTAGGCTACACCTTC. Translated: CASSHGQGVLGYTF.

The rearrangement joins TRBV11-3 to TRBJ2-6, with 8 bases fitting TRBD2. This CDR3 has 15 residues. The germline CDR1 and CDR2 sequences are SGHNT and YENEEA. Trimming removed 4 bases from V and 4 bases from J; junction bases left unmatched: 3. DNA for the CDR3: TGTGCCAGCAGCTCGGGGGGGACCGGGGCCAACGTCCTGACTTTC. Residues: CASSSGGTGANVLTF.

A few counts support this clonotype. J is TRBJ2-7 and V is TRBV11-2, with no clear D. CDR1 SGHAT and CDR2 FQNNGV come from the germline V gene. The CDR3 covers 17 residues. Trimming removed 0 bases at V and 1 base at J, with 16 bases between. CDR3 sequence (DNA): TGTGCCAGCAGCTTAGATACCTTTGAGACGGTGTCCTACGAGCAGTACTTC. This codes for CASSLDTFETVSYEQYF.

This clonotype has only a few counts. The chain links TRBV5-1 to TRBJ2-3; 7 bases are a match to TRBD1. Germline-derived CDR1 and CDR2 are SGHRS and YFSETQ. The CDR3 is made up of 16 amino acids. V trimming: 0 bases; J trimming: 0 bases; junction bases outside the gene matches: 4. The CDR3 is CASSLEGAPSTDTQYF. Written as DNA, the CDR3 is TGCGCCAGCAGCTTGGAGGGGGCGCCTAGCACAGATACGCAGTATTTT.

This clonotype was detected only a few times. CDR3 amino acids: CASSRGGANIQYF. CDR3 sequence (DNA): TGTGCCAGCAGCCGCGGGGGCGCAAACATTCAGTACTTC. The chain joins TRBV6-6 to TRBJ2-4; D is perhaps TRBD2 (7 bases). Trimming stripped 6 bases from V and 6 bases from J, with 12 bases between. In germline, CDR1 is MNHNY, CDR2 SVGAGI (reference sequence). This CDR3 has 13 amino acids.

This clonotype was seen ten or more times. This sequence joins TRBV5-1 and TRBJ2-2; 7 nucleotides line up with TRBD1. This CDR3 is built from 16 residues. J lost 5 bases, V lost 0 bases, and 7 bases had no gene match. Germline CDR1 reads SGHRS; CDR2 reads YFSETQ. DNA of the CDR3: TGCGCCAGCAGCTTGGGACAGGGAGTCGAAACCGGGGAGCTGTTTTTT. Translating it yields CASSLGQGVETGELFF.

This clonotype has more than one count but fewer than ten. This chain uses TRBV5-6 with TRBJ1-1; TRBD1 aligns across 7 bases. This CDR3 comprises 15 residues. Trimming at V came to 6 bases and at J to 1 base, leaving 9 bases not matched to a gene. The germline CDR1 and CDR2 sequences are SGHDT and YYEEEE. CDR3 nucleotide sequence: TGTGCCAGCATTTTTAGGGGGCCCAAGAACACTGAAGCTTTCTTT. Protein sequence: CASIFRGPKNTEAFF.

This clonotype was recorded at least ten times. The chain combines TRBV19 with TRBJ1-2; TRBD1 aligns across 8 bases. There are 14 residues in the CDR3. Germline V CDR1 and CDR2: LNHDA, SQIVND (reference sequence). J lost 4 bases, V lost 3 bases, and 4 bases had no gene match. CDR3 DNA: TGTGCCAGTAGTATCGCGGGACAGGCCTATGGCTACACCTTC. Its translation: CASSIAGQAYGYTF.

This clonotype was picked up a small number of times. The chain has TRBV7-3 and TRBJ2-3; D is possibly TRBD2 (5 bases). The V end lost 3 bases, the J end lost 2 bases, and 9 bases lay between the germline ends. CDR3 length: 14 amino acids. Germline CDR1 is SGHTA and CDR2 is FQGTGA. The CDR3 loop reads CASSFEGVTDTQYF. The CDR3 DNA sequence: TGTGCCAGCAGCTTCGAGGGTGTCACAGATACGCAGTATTTT.

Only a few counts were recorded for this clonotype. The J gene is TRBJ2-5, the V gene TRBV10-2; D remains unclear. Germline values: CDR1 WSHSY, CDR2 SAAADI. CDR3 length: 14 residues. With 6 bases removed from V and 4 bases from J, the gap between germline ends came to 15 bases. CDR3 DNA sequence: TGCGCCAGCAGGTTCGCAGGTTTGCGAGAGACCCAGTACTTC. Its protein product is CASRFAGLRETQYF.

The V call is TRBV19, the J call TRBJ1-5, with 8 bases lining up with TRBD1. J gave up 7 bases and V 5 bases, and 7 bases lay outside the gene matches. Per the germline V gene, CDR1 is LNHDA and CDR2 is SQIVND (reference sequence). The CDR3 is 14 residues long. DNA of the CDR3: TGTGCCAGTAGTCGGCAGGGGGCATGGCAGCCCCAGCATTTT. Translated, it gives CASSRQGAWQPQHF. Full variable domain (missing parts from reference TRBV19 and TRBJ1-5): DGGITQSPKYLFRKEGQNVTLSCEQNLNHDAMYWYRQDPGQGLRLIYYSQIVNDFQKGDIAEGYSVSREKKESFPLTVTSAQKNPTAFYLCASSRQGAWQPQHFGDGTRLSIL.

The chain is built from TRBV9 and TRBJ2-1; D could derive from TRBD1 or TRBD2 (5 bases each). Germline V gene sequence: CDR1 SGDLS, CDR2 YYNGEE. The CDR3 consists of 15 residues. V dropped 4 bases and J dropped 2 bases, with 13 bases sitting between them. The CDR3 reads CASSTTGTTYNEQFF. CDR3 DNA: TGTGCCAGCAGCACAACCGGGACCACCTACAATGAGCAGTTCTTC.